The clone carrying this TCR beta chain occurred many times. Its target is unknown. The sample is drawn from a study of T-cell memory formation after mild COVID-19. Study-wide context: The TCR clusters were mostly specific to one donor. Study results and caveats: Detection of some responders pre-infection suggested pre-existing cross-reactive memory T cells participated. Shrinking CD4+ clones were chiefly CM and EM; CD8+ ones were chiefly EMRA.

The 5'RACE method, run with constant-segment primers, produced TCR alpha and TCR beta cDNA libraries (carrying sample barcodes and UMIs). TCRdb re-analysed the 5' RACE reads in MiXCR, keeping a single row per CDR3 protein. The sample contains 500,000 to 650,000 distinct CDR3 sequences, about 20% of which appear only once. Germline CDR1 and CDR2: SGHTA and FQGNSA. V gave up 1 base and J gave up 0 bases, with 5 bases separating them. This CDR3 region has 14 residues. This sequence was found in an adult woman who had mild COVID-19 (a few samples of this study predate the infection). Cell type and time point are not known. The source material was PBMCs or a T cell subset sorted from them (not recorded which). This chain uses TRBV7-2 with TRBJ2-3, with no clear D. The CDR3 loop is CASSLGQSTDTQYF. CDR3 bases: TGTGCCAGCAGCTTAGGGCAGAGCACAGATACGCAGTATTTT.